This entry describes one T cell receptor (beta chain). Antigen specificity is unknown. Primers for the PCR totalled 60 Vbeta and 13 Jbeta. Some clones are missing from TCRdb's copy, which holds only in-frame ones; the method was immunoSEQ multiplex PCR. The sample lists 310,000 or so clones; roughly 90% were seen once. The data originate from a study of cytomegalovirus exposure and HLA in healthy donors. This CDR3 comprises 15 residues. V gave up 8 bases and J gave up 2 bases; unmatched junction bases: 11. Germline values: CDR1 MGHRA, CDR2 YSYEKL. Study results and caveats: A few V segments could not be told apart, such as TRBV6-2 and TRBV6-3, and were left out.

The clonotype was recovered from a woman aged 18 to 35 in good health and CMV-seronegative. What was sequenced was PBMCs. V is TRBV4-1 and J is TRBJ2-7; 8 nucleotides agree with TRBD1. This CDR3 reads CASASDRGLTYEQYF. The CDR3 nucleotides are TGCGCCAGCGCCTCAGACAGGGGCCTTACCTACGAGCAGTACTTC.